This TCR beta chain was retrieved from a study of early T cells in non-severe SARS-CoV-2 infection. Background on the study: Chains from this unsorted whole-blood bulk RNA could not be paired.

Whole-study results and caveats: Using VDJdb, the matching emphasized anti-spike CD8 responses while missing private and CD4 specificities.

From germline, CDR1 is KGHSH and CDR2 LQKENI. The CDR3 sequence is 15 residues long. With 2 bases removed from V and 4 bases from J, the gap between germline ends came to 12 bases. Individual cDNA molecules carried attached unique molecular identifiers. TCRdb passed the 5' RACE reads through MiXCR, listing each CDR3 protein once. Among 85,000 to 100,000 distinct CDR3 sequences listed, about 10% were seen once. This clonotype has at least ten counts. Antigen specificity is unknown. Sequenced material: whole blood. The source is an adult who was a healthcare worker with PCR-confirmed SARS-CoV-2 infection or an uninfected control (not recorded which). V is TRBV18 and J is TRBJ2-4; either TRBD1 or TRBD2 may supply D (5 bases each). In nucleotides, the CDR3 is TGTGCCAGCTCACCATACTTCGAGGGGAAAAACATTCAGTACTTC. This translates into CASSPYFEGKNIQYF.